The source of this T cell receptor beta chain is a study of CD8+ T cells in alopecia areata (dated by TCRdb to 2016 to 2019). A note on the overall study: To study T cell clonal expansion in alopecia areata, the researchers applied high-throughput TCRbeta sequencing to both the C3H/HeJ mouse model and human patients. Scalp clonality was compared across normal scalp (n=4), patchy alopecia areata scalp (n=8), and alopecia totalis/universalis scalp (n=8). Amplification of TCRbeta CDR3 regions was done by immunoSEQ multiplex PCR using 35 Vbeta forward primers and 13 Jbeta reverse primers. RNA came from the PAXgene miRNA kit for fixed scalp, the miRNeasy kit for PBMCs, and the RNeasy kit for mouse skin. In humans, TCRbeta sequencing was performed on scalp tissue and on sorted CD4+ and CD8+ peripheral blood T cells from healthy controls and from patients with patchy or totalis/universalis alopecia areata. Study-wide findings and limitations: Compared with normal scalp, lesional scalp, particularly in alopecia totalis/universalis, had higher clonality and more expanded CD8+ clones, which suggests antigenic drive. Unlike mouse skin, where gammadelta T cells dominate, normal human skin contains resident alphabeta T cells that get sequenced too, which complicates analysis of the scalp TCR repertoire. TCR sequences shared between patients were less clear than in mice, possibly partly because of HLA diversity in the patient population.

The protocol used for the library was the immunoSEQ multiplex PCR assay. RNA was extracted from all samples and reverse transcribed into cDNA as template for TCR sequencing. First-strand cDNA was synthesized using SuperScript III with a 2:1 mix of oligo-dT and random hexamers. A synthetic immune receptor repertoire was used to assess amplification bias, and residual bias was removed computationally. Turning to the authors' computational methods: After raw reads were preprocessed to remove errors, the CDR3 was defined following IMGT conventions as running from the conserved cysteine to phenylalanine. Clonality was computed as 1 minus the Shannon entropy, with the entropy normalized by log2 of the number of productive unique TCRs. Whether each scalp clone was CD4 or CD8 was inferred by checking scalp TCRbeta sequences against the CD4 and CD8 repertoires from sorted blood. TCRdb took over this immuneACCESS table, retaining in-frame rearrangements with V and J assigned. Such tables are incomplete; in checked studies, under half of the missing clones stem from an unresolved V gene, and the remainder is unexplained. V and J calls and clone size are as listed in that table; D and trimming were resolved from the DNA. This sample holds some 150,000 clones; 62% were observed only once. The ten largest account for 30% to 45% of the sample.

Note on this clone: No antigen is known for it. The record has no base qualities; no much larger clone is one base away.

CDR1 is given as SGDLS and CDR2 as YYNGEE, both from the germline V gene. Trimming removed 4 bases from V and 5 bases from J, leaving 13 bases between the germline ends. The CDR3 spans 14 residues, from the cysteine through the phenylalanine. The sequence is cut down to CDR3 DNA, 42 bases in frame from base 1. PBMCs were isolated by density centrifugation and stained for CD3, CD4 and CD8, and CD4+ and CD8+ T cells were sorted on a FACSAria. Scalp biopsies and blood samples were obtained from unaffected controls. The sample was CD8+ T cells sorted from blood. The clonotype originates from a human donor in good health. The rearrangement combines TRBV9 with TRBJ2-1, with an unclear D gene assignment. The DNA is as follows: TGTGCCAGCAGCCCACCCCCAGTTAACAATGAGCAGTTCTTC. This sequence encodes CASSPPPVNNEQFF.